This TCR beta chain was identified in a study of early T cells in non-severe SARS-CoV-2 infection. For the study at large: RNA in bulk from unsorted whole blood was sequenced, and chains were unpaired. Study outcomes and limitations: Missing private and CD4 specificities, VDJdb matching favored anti-spike CD8 responses.

The length of the CDR3 is 14 residues. In germline, CDR1 is SQVTM, CDR2 ANQGSEA. V dropped 6 bases and J dropped 5; count of bases not matched to a gene: 3. TCRdb reprocessed the 5' RACE reads with MiXCR, giving one entry per CDR3 protein. The profile covers about 110,000 distinct CDR3 sequences, with about 12% appearing a single time and 3% to 4.5% taken by the ten largest. This clonotype occurred many times. Its target is unknown. Specimen: whole blood, collected at baseline. The chain uses TRBV29-1 and TRBJ2-3, with TRBD2 identical over 15 bases. The sequence was collected from an adult who was a healthcare worker with PCR-confirmed SARS-CoV-2 infection or an uninfected control (not recorded which). In nucleotides, the CDR3 is TGCAGCGTCGGACTAGCGGGAGGGGGAGATACGCAGTATTTT. It specifies CSVGLAGGGDTQYF.